This note documents a single T cell receptor (beta chain) sequence. The antigen is undetermined. Trimming took off 4 bases at V and 6 bases at J, with 17 bases between the two ends. Germline CDR1 is DFQATT and CDR2 is SNEGSKA (reference sequence). CDR3 length: 14 residues. This record belongs to a study of blood T cells in healthy people across ages. The second PCR ran roughly 6 to 11 cycles with a sample-barcoded 5' primer and J-beta primers. TCRdb re-called the 5' RACE reads through MiXCR, storing one row per CDR3 protein. The table records about 900,000 distinct CDR3 sequences, less than 80% of them present only once. Study results and limitations: Whereas aged donors had fewer naive CD4+ cells, long-lived donors had more of them and higher diversity.

The source material was blood. The chain combines TRBV20-1 with TRBJ2-3; D possibly corresponds to TRBD2 (6 bases). The TCR originated in a man aged 30-40 years in good health. The CDR3 spells CSANGVEGRDTQYF. The CDR3 nucleotides are TGCAGTGCTAACGGAGTCGAGGGGAGGGATACGCAGTATTTT.